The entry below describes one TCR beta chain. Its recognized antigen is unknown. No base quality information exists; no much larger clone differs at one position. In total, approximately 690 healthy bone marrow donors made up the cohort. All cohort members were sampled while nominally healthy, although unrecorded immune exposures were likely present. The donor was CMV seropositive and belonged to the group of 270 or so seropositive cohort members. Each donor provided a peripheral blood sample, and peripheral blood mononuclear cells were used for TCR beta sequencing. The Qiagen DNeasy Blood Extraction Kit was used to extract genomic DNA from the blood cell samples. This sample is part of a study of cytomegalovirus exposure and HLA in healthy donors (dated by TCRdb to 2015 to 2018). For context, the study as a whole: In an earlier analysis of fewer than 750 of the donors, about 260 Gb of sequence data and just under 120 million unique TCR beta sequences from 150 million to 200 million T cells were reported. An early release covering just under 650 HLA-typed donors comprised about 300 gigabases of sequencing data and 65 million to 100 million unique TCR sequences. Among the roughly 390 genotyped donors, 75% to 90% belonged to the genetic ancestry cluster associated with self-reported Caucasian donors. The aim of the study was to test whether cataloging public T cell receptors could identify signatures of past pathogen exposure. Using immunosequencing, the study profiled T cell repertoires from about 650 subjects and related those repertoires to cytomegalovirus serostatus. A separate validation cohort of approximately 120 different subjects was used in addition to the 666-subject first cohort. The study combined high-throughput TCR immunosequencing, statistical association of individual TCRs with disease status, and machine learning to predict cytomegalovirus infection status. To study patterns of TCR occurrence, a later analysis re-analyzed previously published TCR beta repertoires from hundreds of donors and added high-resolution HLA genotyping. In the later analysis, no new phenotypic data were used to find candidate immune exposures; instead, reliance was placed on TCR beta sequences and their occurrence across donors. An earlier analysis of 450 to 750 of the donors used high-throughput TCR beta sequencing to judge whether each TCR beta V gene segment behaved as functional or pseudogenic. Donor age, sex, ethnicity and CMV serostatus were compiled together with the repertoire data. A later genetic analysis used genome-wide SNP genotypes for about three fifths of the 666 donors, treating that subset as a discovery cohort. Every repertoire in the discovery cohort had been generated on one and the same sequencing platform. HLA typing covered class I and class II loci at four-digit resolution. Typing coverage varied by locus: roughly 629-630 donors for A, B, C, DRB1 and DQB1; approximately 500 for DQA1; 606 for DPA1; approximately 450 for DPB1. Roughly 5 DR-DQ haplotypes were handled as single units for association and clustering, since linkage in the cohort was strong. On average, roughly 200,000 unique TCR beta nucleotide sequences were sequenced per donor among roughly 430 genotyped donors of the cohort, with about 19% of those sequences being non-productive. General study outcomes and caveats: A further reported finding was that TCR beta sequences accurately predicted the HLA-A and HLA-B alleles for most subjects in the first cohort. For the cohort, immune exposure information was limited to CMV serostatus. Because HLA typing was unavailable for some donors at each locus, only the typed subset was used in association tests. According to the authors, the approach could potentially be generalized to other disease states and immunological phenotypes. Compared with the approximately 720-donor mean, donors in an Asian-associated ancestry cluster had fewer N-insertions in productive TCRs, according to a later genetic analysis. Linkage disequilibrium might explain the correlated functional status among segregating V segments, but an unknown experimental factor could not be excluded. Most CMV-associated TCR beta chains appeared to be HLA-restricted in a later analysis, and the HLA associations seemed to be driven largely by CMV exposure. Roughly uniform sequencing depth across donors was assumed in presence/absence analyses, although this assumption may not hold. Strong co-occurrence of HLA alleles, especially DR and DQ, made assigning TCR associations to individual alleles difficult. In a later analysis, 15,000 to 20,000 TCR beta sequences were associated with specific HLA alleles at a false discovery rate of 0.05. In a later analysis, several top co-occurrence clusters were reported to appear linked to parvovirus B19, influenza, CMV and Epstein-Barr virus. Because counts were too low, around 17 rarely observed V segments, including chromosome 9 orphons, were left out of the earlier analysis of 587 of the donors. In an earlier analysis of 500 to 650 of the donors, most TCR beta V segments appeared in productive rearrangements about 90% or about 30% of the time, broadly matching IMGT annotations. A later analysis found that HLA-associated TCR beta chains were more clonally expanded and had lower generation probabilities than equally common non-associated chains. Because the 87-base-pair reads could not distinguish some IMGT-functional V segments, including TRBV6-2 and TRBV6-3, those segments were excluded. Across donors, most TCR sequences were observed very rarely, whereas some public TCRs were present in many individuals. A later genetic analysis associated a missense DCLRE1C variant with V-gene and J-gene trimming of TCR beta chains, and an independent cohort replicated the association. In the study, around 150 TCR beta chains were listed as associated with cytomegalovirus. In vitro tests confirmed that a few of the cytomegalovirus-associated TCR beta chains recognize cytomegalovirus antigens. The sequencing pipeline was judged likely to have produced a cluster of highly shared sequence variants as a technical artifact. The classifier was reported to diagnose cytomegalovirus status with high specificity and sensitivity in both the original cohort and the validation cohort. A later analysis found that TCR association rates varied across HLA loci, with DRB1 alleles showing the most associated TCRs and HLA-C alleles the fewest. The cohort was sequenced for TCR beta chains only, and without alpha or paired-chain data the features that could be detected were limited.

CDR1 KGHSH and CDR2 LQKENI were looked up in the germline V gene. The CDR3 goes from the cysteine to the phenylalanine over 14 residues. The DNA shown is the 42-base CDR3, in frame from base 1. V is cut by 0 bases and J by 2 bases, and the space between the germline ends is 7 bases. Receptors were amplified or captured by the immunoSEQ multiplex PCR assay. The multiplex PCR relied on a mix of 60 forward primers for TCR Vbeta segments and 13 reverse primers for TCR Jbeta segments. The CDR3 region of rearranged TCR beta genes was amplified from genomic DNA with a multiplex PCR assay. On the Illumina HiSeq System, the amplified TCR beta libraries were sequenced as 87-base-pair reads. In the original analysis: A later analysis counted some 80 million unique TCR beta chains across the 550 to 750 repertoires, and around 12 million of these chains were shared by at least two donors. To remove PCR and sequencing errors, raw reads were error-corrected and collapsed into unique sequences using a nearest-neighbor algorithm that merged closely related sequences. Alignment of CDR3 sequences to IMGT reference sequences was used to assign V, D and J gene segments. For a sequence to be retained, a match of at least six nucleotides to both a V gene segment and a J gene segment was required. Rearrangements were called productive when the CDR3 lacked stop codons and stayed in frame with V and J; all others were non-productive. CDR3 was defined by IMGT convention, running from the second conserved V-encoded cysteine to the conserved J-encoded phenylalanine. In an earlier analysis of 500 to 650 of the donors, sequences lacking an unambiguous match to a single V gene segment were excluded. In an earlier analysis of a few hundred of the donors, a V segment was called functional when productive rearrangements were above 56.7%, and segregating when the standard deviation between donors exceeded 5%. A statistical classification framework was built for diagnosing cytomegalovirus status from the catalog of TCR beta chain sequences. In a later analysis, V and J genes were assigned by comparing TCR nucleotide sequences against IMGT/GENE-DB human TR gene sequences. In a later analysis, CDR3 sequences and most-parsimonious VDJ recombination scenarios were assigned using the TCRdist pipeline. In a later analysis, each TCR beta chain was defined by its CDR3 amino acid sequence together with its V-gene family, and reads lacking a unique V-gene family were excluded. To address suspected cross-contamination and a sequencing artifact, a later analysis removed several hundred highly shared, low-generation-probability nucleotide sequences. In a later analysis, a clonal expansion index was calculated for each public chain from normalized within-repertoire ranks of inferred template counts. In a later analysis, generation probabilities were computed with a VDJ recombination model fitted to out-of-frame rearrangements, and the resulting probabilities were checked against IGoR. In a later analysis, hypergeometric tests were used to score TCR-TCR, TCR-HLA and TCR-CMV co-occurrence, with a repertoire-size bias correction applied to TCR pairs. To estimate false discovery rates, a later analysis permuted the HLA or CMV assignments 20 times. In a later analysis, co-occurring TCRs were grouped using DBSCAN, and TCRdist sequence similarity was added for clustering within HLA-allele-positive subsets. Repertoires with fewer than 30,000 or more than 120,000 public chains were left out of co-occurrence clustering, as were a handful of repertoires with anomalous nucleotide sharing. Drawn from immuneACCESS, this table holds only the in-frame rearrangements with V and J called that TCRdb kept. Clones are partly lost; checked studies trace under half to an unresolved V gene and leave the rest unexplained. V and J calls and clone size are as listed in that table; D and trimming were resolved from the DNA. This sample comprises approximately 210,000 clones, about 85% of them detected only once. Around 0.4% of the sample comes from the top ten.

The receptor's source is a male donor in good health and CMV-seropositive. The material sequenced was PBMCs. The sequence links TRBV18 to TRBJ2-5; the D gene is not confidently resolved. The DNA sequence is TGTGCCAGCTCACCACCAATTAGTCAAGAGACCCAGTACTTC. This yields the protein CASSPPISQETQYF.